The 10 T cell receptor beta chains listed next were all sequenced from one sample in a study of T cells after yellow fever vaccination. TCRdb independently ran MiXCR on the 5' RACE reads; one entry per CDR3 protein. The sample yields about 400,000 distinct CDR3 sequences, around 6.5% seen once. Sequencing was performed on PBMCs, taken 5 days after the yellow fever booster vaccination. These receptors all stem from a young man who received the YFV17D yellow fever vaccine.

This chain links TRBV5-4 with TRBJ1-1, with D unclear. V was trimmed by 0 bases and J by 8 bases, leaving 11 bases between them. The CDR3 has 13 residues. Germline CDR1 is SGHNT and CDR2 is YYREEE (reference sequence). The CDR3 bases are TGTGCCAGCAGCTTGGTTATGACTGACGAAGCTTTCTTT. Translation gives CASSLVMTDEAFF.

This clonotype occurred a few times. This chain connects TRBV7-2 to TRBJ2-3, with D hard to call. V gave up 4 bases and J gave up 5 bases, with 13 bases separating them. This CDR3 spans 14 amino acids. Germline loops: CDR1 SGHTA, CDR2 FQGNSA. CDR3 DNA: TGTGCCAGCAGCTCCAGTCCCCTTGGAGATACGCAGTATTTT. Amino acids: CASSSSPLGDTQYF.

Many counts were recorded for this clonotype. This sequence joins TRBV29-1 and TRBJ2-4, with a possible D match to TRBD1 (6 bases). V was shortened by 6 bases and J by 0 bases, with 21 bases between the two germline ends. CDR1 SQVTM and CDR2 ANQGSEA come from the germline V gene. The CDR3 length is 17 residues. Here the CDR3 reads CSVQGGSQLLAKNIQYF. The DNA for the CDR3 is TGCAGCGTCCAAGGGGGATCACAGTTACTAGCCAAAAACATTCAGTACTTC. Variable domain in full (rest from reference TRBV29-1 and TRBJ2-4): SAVISQKPSRDICQRGTSLTIQCQVDSQVTMMFWYRQQPGQSLTLIATANQGSEATYESGFVIDKFPISRPNLTFSTLTVSNMSPEDSSIYLCSVQGGSQLLAKNIQYFGAGTRLSVL.

This clonotype has at least ten counts. This rearrangement joins TRBV27 to TRBJ2-7, with no clear D. CDR1 is MNHEY, CDR2 SMNVEV, per germline (reference sequence). The CDR3 consists of 14 residues. Trimming left V 5 bases short and J 1 base short, with 12 bases between. CDR3: CASSSPVGSYEQYF. The DNA of the CDR3 is TGTGCCAGCAGTAGCCCAGTAGGGTCCTACGAGCAGTACTTC.

The rearrangement joins TRBV20-1 to TRBJ2-5; 10 bases fit TRBD2. Germline lookup yields CDR1 DFQATT and CDR2 SNEGSKA (reference sequence). The CDR3 contains 16 residues. The V gene end was trimmed by 1 base and the J gene end by 4 bases; junction bases not matched to a gene: 9. This CDR3 reads CSARGGSSGSIETQYF. DNA for the CDR3: TGCAGTGCTAGAGGGGGGTCTAGCGGGAGTATAGAGACCCAGTACTTC.

There are a few counts of this clonotype. One end of the junction varies from germline; a read error may be responsible. The chain couples TRBV12-3 or TRBV12-4 to TRBJ2-5; no definite D call. The CDR3 loop spans 9 amino acids. CDR3 in DNA: TGTGCCAGCGGAGAGACCGTAAACTTC. As protein: CASGETVNF.

The table lists this clonotype with many counts. The chain employs TRBV12-3 or TRBV12-4 and TRBJ2-1, with D hard to call. The V and J ends lost 3 bases and 5 bases respectively, with 8 bases between them. The CDR3 sequence is 13 residues long. The CDR3 is CASSFFKNNEQFF. The CDR3 coding sequence is TGTGCCAGCAGTTTTTTCAAGAACAATGAGCAGTTCTTC.

The gene calls are TRBV3-1 and TRBJ2-7; D is perhaps TRBD2 (6 bases). Deletions cut 1 base from V and 7 bases from J, with 11 bases between. There are 13 residues in the CDR3. CDR1 and CDR2 (germline): LGHDT, YNNKEL (reference sequence). The CDR3 reads CASSQVRGREQYF. The CDR3, as DNA: TGTGCCAGCAGCCAAGTGCGGGGCCGGGAGCAGTACTTC.

The rearrangement joins TRBV7-2 to TRBJ1-2; tentative D call: TRBD1 (5 bases). V dropped 0 bases and J dropped 8 bases, with 22 bases sitting between them. This CDR3 is built from 17 residues. In germline, CDR1 is SGHTA, CDR2 FQGNSA. The CDR3 region is CASSLASTGISPGGYTF. In DNA form, the CDR3 reads TGTGCCAGCAGCTTAGCGAGTACAGGCATCAGTCCGGGCGGCTACACCTTC.

This clonotype was counted between two and nine times. This chain uses TRBV12-3 or TRBV12-4 with TRBJ2-7, with 9 nucleotides matching TRBD1. This CDR3 contains 16 residues. V dropped 5 bases and J dropped 1; count of bases not matched to a gene: 9. CDR3: CASSELWTGVSYEQYF. CDR3 nucleotide sequence: TGTGCCAGCAGTGAATTATGGACAGGGGTTTCCTACGAGCAGTACTTC.